This T cell receptor (beta chain) is from a study of shared clonotypes between healthy human individuals. General study points: Across a handful of donors, naive CD4 shared 5% to 6.5%, naive CD8 less than 4%, memory CD4 roughly 2.1%, memory CD8 around 0.42%.

Germline V gene sequence: CDR1 MNHNS, CDR2 SASEGT. The V end was cut by 10 bases, the J end by 2 bases, with 12 bases between. This CDR3 spans 13 amino acids. Produced via immunoSEQ multiplex PCR; TCRdb's table is partial and in-frame only. The top ten clones hold roughly 1.5% of a sample with around 940,000 clones, about three quarters of them seen once. To note about this clone: The antigen remains unidentified.

The chain employs TRBV6-1 and TRBJ1-3, with a tentative D call TRBD1 (5 bases). The source is a young man in good health. The sample comprised memory CD4+ T cells sorted from blood. Subset indicated: CD45RA-negative fraction. The CDR3 is CANGTGAGNTIYF. DNA of the CDR3: TGTGCCAACGGAACAGGTGCTGGAAACACCATATATTTT.